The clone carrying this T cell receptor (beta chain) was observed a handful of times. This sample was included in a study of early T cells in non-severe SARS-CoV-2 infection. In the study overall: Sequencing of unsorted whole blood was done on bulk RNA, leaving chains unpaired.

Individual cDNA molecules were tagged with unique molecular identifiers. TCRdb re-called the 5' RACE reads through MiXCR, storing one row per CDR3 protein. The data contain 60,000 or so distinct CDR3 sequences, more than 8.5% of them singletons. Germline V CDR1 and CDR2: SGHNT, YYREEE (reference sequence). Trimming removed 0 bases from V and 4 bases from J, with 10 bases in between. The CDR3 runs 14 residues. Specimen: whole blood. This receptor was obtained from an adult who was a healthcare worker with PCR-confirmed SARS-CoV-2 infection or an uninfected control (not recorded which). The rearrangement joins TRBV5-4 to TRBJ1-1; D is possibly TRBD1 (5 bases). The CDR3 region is CASSLEGMLTEAFF. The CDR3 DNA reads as TGTGCCAGCAGCTTGGAGGGGATGCTCACTGAAGCTTTCTTT.